This T cell receptor (beta chain) is drawn from a study of cytotoxic CD8 clonotypes in ibrutinib-treated CLL. Study information: Collecting the response samples happened after a median 12 months of treatment, with a range of 6 to 36.

Cryopreserved PBMCs yielded around 2 micrograms of genomic DNA for TCR beta libraries. This clone occurred once. Germline lookup yields CDR1 SQVTM and CDR2 ANQGSEA. This CDR3 is 15 amino acids long. V dropped 1 base and J dropped 0 bases, with 12 bases sitting between them. TCRdb keeps only in-frame clones here, not all; method: immunoSEQ multiplex PCR. This sample has some 300,000 clones, with 70% to 80% found just once. The sequence was obtained from a human donor with chronic lymphocytic leukemia. The rearrangement links TRBV29-1 to TRBJ1-1; TRBD1 is a possible D gene (6 bases). The input for sequencing was PBMCs, taken before ibrutinib treatment. Written as DNA, the CDR3 is TGCAGCGTTGAAGGGGGCACAGGGATGAACACTGAAGCTTTCTTT. As protein: CSVEGGTGMNTEAFF.